This is a list of T cell receptor beta chains from one sample in a study of T cell changes during pregnancy in multiple sclerosis. Assay used: immunoSEQ multiplex PCR; TCRdb lists only in-frame clones, some missing. The sample holds tens of thousands of clones, approximately 92% seen once. The material was peripheral blood, obtained in the third trimester of pregnancy. The source of these receptors is a female donor in good health, enrolled as a control in a pregnancy study. Both conserved end residues are part of each CDR3. The D gene is left open where the match is weak. The size field is filled for only some rows; it gives once, few, many or a size class.

.	TRBD1	TRBV14	17	TRBJ1-2	TGTGCCAGCAGCCAAGATGGAAGGGCAGGGGGTAACTATGGCTACACCTTC	CASSQDGRAGGNYGYTF
.	TRBD1	TRBV2	15	TRBJ1-5	TGTGCCAGCACTGCATTGGACAGGGTGCGGCAGCCCCAGCATTTT	CASTALDRVRQPQHF
.	.	TRBV19	12	TRBJ1-5	TGTGCCAGTAGTAACATGGCCCAGCCCCAGCATTTT	CASSNMAQPQHF
.	.	TRBV7-9	13	TRBJ1-5	TGTGCCAGCAGCCTTGGGCTCGATCAGCCCCAGCATTTT	CASSLGLDQPQHF
.	.	TRBV7-9	11	TRBJ2-4	TGTGCCAGCGGGAGGAAGGACATTCAGTACTTC	CASGRKDIQYF
.	TRBD1	TRBV7-9	16	TRBJ1-6	TGTGCCAGCAGCTTCAACAGGGGGCGAGGTTATTCACCCCTCCACTTT	CASSFNRGRGYSPLHF
.	.	TRBV2	13	TRBJ2-1	TGTGCCAGCAAGGGTCTACTAGACCATGAGCAGTTCTTC	CASKGLLDHEQFF
.	.	TRBV7-2	11	TRBJ2-3	TGTGCCAGCAGCACTGCCGATACGCAGTATTTT	CASSTADTQYF
.	TRBD1	TRBV14	17	TRBJ2-3	TGTGCCAGCAGCCAGTACAGGGGAGCGGTTAGCACAGATACGCAGTATTTT	CASSQYRGAVSTDTQYF
once	.	TRBV28	11	TRBJ1-2	TGTGCCAGCAGTCTCGGGGTTGGCTACACCTTC	CASSLGVGYTF
.	.	TRBV5-1	16	TRBJ2-1	TGCGCCAGCAGCTTGGGCAGCGGCCTCTCCTACAATGAGCAGTTCTTC	CASSLGSGLSYNEQFF
.	TRBD2	TRBV19	17	TRBJ2-1	TGTGCCAGTAGTATCGGTAGCGGGGGCTCCTCCTACAATGAGCAGTTCTTC	CASSIGSGGSSYNEQFF
.	TRBD1	TRBV4-1	15	TRBJ1-5	TGCGCCAGCAGCCAAGGACAGGGTCCTGATCAGCCCCAGCATTTT	CASSQGQGPDQPQHF
.	.	TRBV4-3	14	TRBJ1-2	TGCGCCAGCAGCCAAGACGAGGGAAACTATGGCTACACCTTC	CASSQDEGNYGYTF
once	TRBD2	TRBV5-4	16	TRBJ2-7	TGTGCCAGCAGCTTGGCCGGGACTAGACTTACCTACGAGCAGTACTTC	CASSLAGTRLTYEQYF
.	TRBD1	TRBV6-4	15	TRBJ1-1	TGTGCCAGCAGTGACTCCGGGACAGGAGGAGCTGAAGCTTTCTTT	CASSDSGTGGAEAFF
.	.	TRBV13	12	TRBJ2-2	TGTGCCAGCAGCTTTGTCTCCGGGGAGCTGTTTTTT	CASSFVSGELFF
.	TRBD2	TRBV19	15	TRBJ2-1	TGTGCCAGTAGTATTATCCTAGCGGGGTACAATGAGCAGTTCTTC	CASSIILAGYNEQFF
few	.	TRBV7-9	15	TRBJ1-1	TGTGCCAGCAGCTTAGAGGGAGGACCAAGCACTGAAGCTTTCTTT	CASSLEGGPSTEAFF
once	TRBD1	TRBV28	14	TRBJ1-1	TGTGCCAGCAGTCGTACGACAGGGGGCACTGAAGCTTTCTTT	CASSRTTGGTEAFF
.	TRBD2	TRBV6-6	14	TRBJ2-7	TGTGCCAGCAGGCCCTCCGGACTAGGCTACGAGCAGTACTTC	CASRPSGLGYEQYF
.	.	TRBV4-1	16	TRBJ1-4	TGCGCCAGCAGCCAGTTTCGCAGTTCAGCTAATGAAAAACTGTTTTTT	CASSQFRSSANEKLFF
.	.	TRBV27	13	TRBJ1-5	TGTGCCAGCAGTACCGCAGGGATGCAGCCCCAGCATTTT	CASSTAGMQPQHF
.	TRBD2	TRBV18	15	TRBJ2-3	TGTGCCAGCTCACCAGGGACTAGCGGCGCGGGTACGCAGTATTTT	CASSPGTSGAGTQYF
.	.	TRBV7-2	15	TRBJ1-5	TGTGCCAGCAGCGACCGGGACTCTAGCAATCAGCCCCAGCATTTT	CASSDRDSSNQPQHF
few	.	TRBV6-5	14	TRBJ1-5	TGTGCCAGCAGTCGCCAGTATAGCAATCAGCCCCAGCATTTT	CASSRQYSNQPQHF
.	.	TRBV28	13	TRBJ1-1	TGTGCCAGCACCCCAGTTAAGAACACTGAAGCTTTCTTT	CASTPVKNTEAFF
few	.	TRBV2	12	TRBJ2-7	TGTGCCAGCAGGGATGACAGGAGCGAGCAGTACTTC	CASRDDRSEQYF
once	.	TRBV27	16	TRBJ1-5	TGTGCCAGCAGTTTATCGGGGGGGCTTGACAATCAGCCCCAGCATTTT	CASSLSGGLDNQPQHF
once	TRBD2	TRBV5-1	15	TRBJ2-5	TGCGCCAGCAGCAACTCACGGGAGGGGGGAGAGACCCAGTACTTC	CASSNSREGGETQYF
.	.	TRBV6-1	14	TRBJ1-1	TGTGCCAGCAGTGAATACGAGGTGGACACTGAAGCTTTCTTT	CASSEYEVDTEAFF
.	TRBD1	TRBV6-6	16	TRBJ2-5	TGTGCCAGCAGTCTCTCGCCGGGACAGGGATCAGAGACCCAGTACTTC	CASSLSPGQGSETQYF
.	TRBD1	TRBV27	14	TRBJ1-2	TGTGCCAGCAGTTTAAAAGGGACAGGGGAAGGCTACACCTTC	CASSLKGTGEGYTF
.	.	TRBV27	16	TRBJ2-1	TGTGCCAGCAGTTTCGGCGGGTGGAGCTCCTACAATGAGCAGTTCTTC	CASSFGGWSSYNEQFF
.	.	TRBV7-2	15	TRBJ2-3	TGTGCCAGCAGTTTAACGCCCCCCCCGGGGAATACGCAGTATTTT	CASSLTPPPGNTQYF
.	TRBD1	TRBV19	13	TRBJ2-1	TGTGCCACCCGGGACAGCTCCTACAATGAGCAGTTCTTC	CATRDSSYNEQFF
.	.	TRBV21-1	19	TRBJ1-4	TGTGCCAGCAGCAAAGCGGGTGGTCAGGGGTCGGGGACATATGAAAAACTGTTTTTT	CASSKAGGQGSGTYEKLFF
.	TRBD1	TRBV19	13	TRBJ2-5	TGTGCCAGTAGTACAGGGGGCAGGGAGACCCAGTACTTC	CASSTGGRETQYF
.	.	TRBV7-9	17	TRBJ2-2	TGTGCCAGCAGCTTACCCCTCCGGTCAGGCCTAACCGGGGAGCTGTTTTTT	CASSLPLRSGLTGELFF
.	.	TRBV28	13	TRBJ1-2	TGTGCCAGCAGTTTCAGGGATAACTATGGCTACACCTTC	CASSFRDNYGYTF
.	TRBD2	TRBV29-1	12	TRBJ2-5	TGCAGCGCCGGGGAGGGCGGGGAGACCCAGTACTTC	CSAGEGGETQYF
.	.	TRBV28	14	TRBJ1-1	TGTGCCAGCAGTGTGGGGGGAAGAAGCACTGAAGCTTTCTTT	CASSVGGRSTEAFF
.	TRBD2	TRBV2	13	TRBJ2-7	TGTGCCAGCAGAGATAGCGGGACCTACGAGCAGTACTTC	CASRDSGTYEQYF
.	TRBD2	TRBV11-2	14	TRBJ2-7	TGTGCCAGCACCCGGGGGGGGGAGGAGTGGGAGCAGTACTTC	CASTRGGEEWEQYF
.	TRBD2	TRBV9	15	TRBJ2-7	TGTGCCAGCAGCGTGGATTTAGCGGGGGGTATAGAGCAGTACTTC	CASSVDLAGGIEQYF
.	.	TRBV27	15	TRBJ2-3	TGTGCCAGCAGATCCCTTGGCTCCGGGAGAGATACGCAGTATTTT	CASRSLGSGRDTQYF
.	TRBD1	TRBV6-1	16	TRBJ2-7	TGTGCCAGCAGTGAAGCGGGACAGGGAGGTTCCTACGAGCAGTACTTC	CASSEAGQGGSYEQYF
.	.	TRBV5-1	15	TRBJ2-3	TGCGCCAGCAGCTTGGATGGAGCAGGGTTAGATACGCAGTATTTT	CASSLDGAGLDTQYF
.	.	TRBV18	13	TRBJ1-6	TGTGCCAGCTCACCAGGGGAGGGTTCACCCCTCCACTTT	CASSPGEGSPLHF
.	.	TRBV20-1	11	TRBJ2-7	TGCAGTGCTCTACTAGGACACGAGCAGTACTTC	CSALLGHEQYF
.	TRBD1	TRBV19	16	TRBJ2-7	TGTGCCAGTAGTTCCACGGCCGGGACAGCATACTACGAGCAGTACTTC	CASSSTAGTAYYEQYF
.	.	TRBV28	17	TRBJ1-5	TGTGCCAGCAGTCCCCGGTTGCGAATTTTCGCCAATCAGCCCCAGCATTTT	CASSPRLRIFANQPQHF
.	TRBD1	TRBV19	14	TRBJ2-7	TGTGCCAGTAGTATGGGACAGGGTTGGTACGAGCAGTACTTC	CASSMGQGWYEQYF
.	.	TRBV4-1	16	TRBJ2-7	TGCGCCAGCAGCCAAGTTGCAGGGACTTATACCTACGAGCAGTACTTC	CASSQVAGTYTYEQYF
.	TRBD2	TRBV6-5	15	TRBJ2-1	TGTGCCAGCAGTTACGAGGGGGCTAGCGGGAGGGGACAGTTCTTC	CASSYEGASGRGQFF
.	TRBD1	TRBV28	14	TRBJ1-2	TGTGCCAGCAGTGCCACTAACAGGGGCTATGGCTACACCTTC	CASSATNRGYGYTF
.	.	TRBV29-1	11	TRBJ2-4	TGCAGCGTTTTAGGGGGATACATTCAGTACTTC	CSVLGGYIQYF
.	.	TRBV10-2	12	TRBJ2-7	TGCGCCAGCAGCCAGACAGTCCACGAGCAGTACTTC	CASSQTVHEQYF